Presented here are 29 T cell receptor beta chains from one specimen sequenced in a study of blood T cell repertoires in COVID-19. Sequencing was performed with immunoSEQ multiplex PCR; in TCRdb, only in-frame clones are kept and a portion is missing. Of about 190,000 clones in the sample, approximately 81% were seen once. The source material was peripheral blood. Every receptor here comes from an elderly woman with acute or convalescent COVID-19.

V and J are TRBV6-6 and TRBJ2-1; possibly TRBD1 for D (6 bases). Between the trimmed V and J ends, which lost 9 bases and 7 bases, there was a span of 19 bases. The germline gives CDR1 MNHNY, CDR2 SVGAGI (reference sequence). The CDR3 consists of 14 residues. CDR3 nucleotide sequence: TGTGCCAGTTCTGTCGGGCAGGGGTCAAATGAGCAGTTCTTC. Translation gives CASSVGQGSNEQFF.

The chain combines TRBV5-8 with TRBJ2-1; D is unclear. There are 13 residues in the CDR3. Trimming took 2 bases from V and 7 from J, leaving 10 bases between them. Germline V gives CDR1 SGHTS, CDR2 YDEGEE. Here the CDR3 DNA reads TGTGCCAGCAGCTTCGTCTCGAGAAATGAGCAGTTCTTC. Translating it yields CASSFVSRNEQFF.

The table lists this clone with a few counts. This rearrangement joins TRBV27 to TRBJ2-7, with 11 bases aligning to TRBD2. This CDR3 contains 15 residues. CDR1 is MNHEY, CDR2 SMNVEV, per germline (reference sequence). The V gene end was trimmed by 0 bases and the J gene end by 3 bases; junction bases not matched to a gene: 1. CDR3 loop: CASSLSGTSGYEQYF. As DNA, the CDR3 is TGTGCCAGCAGTTTATCAGGGACTAGCGGCTACGAGCAGTACTTC.

The V call is TRBV7-8, the J call TRBJ2-4, with 7 bases fitting TRBD1. Germline trimming cut 5 bases from V and 5 bases from J; bases unmatched to any gene: 12. The CDR3 is 16 residues long. CDR1 is SGHVS and CDR2 is FQNEAQ in the germline V gene. The CDR3 is CASSRVRQGIQNIQYF. The CDR3 bases are TGTGCCAGCAGCCGAGTACGACAGGGCATCCAAAACATTCAGTACTTC.

The chain carries TRBV7-2 and TRBJ2-7; 8 bases align to TRBD1. Germline V gene sequence: CDR1 SGHTA, CDR2 FQGNSA. The V gene end was trimmed by 1 base and the J gene end by 2 bases; junction bases not matched to a gene: 4. This CDR3 contains 15 residues. DNA of the CDR3: TGTGCCAGCAGCTTAGTACCGGACAGGGCCTACGAGCAGTACTTC. Protein product: CASSLVPDRAYEQYF.

V and J are TRBV28 and TRBJ1-4; D is uncertain. V lost 3 bases to trimming and J lost 1 base, with 12 bases between them. The germline V gene encodes CDR1 MDHEN and CDR2 SYDVKM. The CDR3 is made up of 16 amino acids. CDR3 coding DNA: TGTGCCAGCAGTTTTGCGTCCTCCCGAACTAATGAAAAACTGTTTTTT. It translates to CASSFASSRTNEKLFF.

The chain is built from TRBV27 and TRBJ2-5, with D possibly being TRBD2 (5 bases). V was shortened by 4 bases and J by 4 bases, with 16 bases between the two germline ends. Germline lookup yields CDR1 MNHEY and CDR2 SMNVEV (reference sequence). The CDR3 is 15 residues long. CDR3 sequence (DNA): TGTGCCAGCAGTTCCTATATCGGACTGGGAGAGACCCAGTACTTC. It yields the protein CASSSYIGLGETQYF.

V usage is TRBV7-2 and J usage is TRBJ2-6; possible D gene TRBD1, 6 bases. This CDR3 contains 18 residues. The V end lost 5 bases, the J end lost 4 bases, and 21 bases lay between the germline ends. Germline V gene lookup returns CDR1 SGHTA and CDR2 FQGNSA. The CDR3 bases are TGTGCCAGCAGCCCTCAATCCGCAGGGGAAGCCGGGGCCAACGTCCTGACTTTC. Its protein product is CASSPQSAGEAGANVLTF. The entire variable domain, with the rest obtained from reference TRBV7-2 and TRBJ2-6, is as follows: GAGVSQSPSNKVTEKGKDVELRCDPISGHTALYWYRQSLGQGLEFLIYFQGNSAPDKSGLPSDRFSAERTGGSVSTLTIQRTQQEDSAVYLCASSPQSAGEAGANVLTFGAGSRLTVL.

J is TRBJ1-2 and V is TRBV27; the D gene is possibly TRBD1 (5 bases). V lost 5 bases and J lost 7, with 17 bases in between. Germline CDR1 is MNHEY and CDR2 is SMNVEV (reference sequence). The CDR3 contains 14 residues. DNA of the CDR3: TGTGCCAGCAGTCCTCCCAGACAGCTAGGTGGCTACACCTTC. It specifies CASSPPRQLGGYTF.

The chain carries TRBV14 and TRBJ2-4; possible D gene TRBD2, 6 bases. The CDR3 totals 16 residues. Trimming took off 1 base at V and 7 bases at J, with 17 bases between the two ends. CDR1 is SGHDN, CDR2 FVKESK, per germline. The DNA of the CDR3 is TGTGCCAGCAGCCAAGGTACCGGGACGGCGGGGAACATTCAGTACTTC. This codes for CASSQGTGTAGNIQYF. The complete variable domain, with remaining parts taken from reference TRBV14 and TRBJ2-4, reads EAGVTQFPSHSVIEKGQTVTLRCDPISGHDNLYWYRRVMGKEIKFLLHFVKESKQDESGMPNNRFLAERTGGTYSTLKVQPAELEDSGVYFCASSQGTGTAGNIQYFGAGTRLSVL.

The genes are TRBV30 and TRBJ2-3; D may be TRBD1 (5 bases). CDR3 length: 15 amino acids. Germline values: CDR1 GTSNPN, CDR2 SVGIG (reference sequence). V was shortened by 1 base and J by 2 bases, with 13 bases between the two germline ends. The CDR3 region is CAWSEGRTITDTQYF. The CDR3 DNA sequence: TGTGCCTGGAGTGAGGGGCGGACGATCACAGATACGCAGTATTTT.

This clone was seen just once. The rearrangement links TRBV29-1 to TRBJ2-1; 8 nucleotides agree with TRBD2. This CDR3 has 14 amino acids. With 6 bases clipped from V and 4 bases from J, the junction kept 8 bases outside the gene matches. Germline V gene data show CDR1 as SQVTM and CDR2 as ANQGSEA. Here the CDR3 reads CSVTPGLGYNEQFF. The CDR3 nucleotides read TGCAGCGTCACCCCGGGACTAGGATACAATGAGCAGTTCTTC.

This rearrangement joins TRBV10-2 to TRBJ1-4; D not resolved. Looked up from germline, CDR1 is WSHSY and CDR2 is SAAADI. V lost 5 bases to trimming and J lost 2 bases, with 15 bases between them. CDR3 length: 16 residues. CDR3 sequence: CASSSSPAATNEKLFF. The CDR3, as DNA: TGCGCCAGCAGTTCCTCCCCGGCGGCGACTAATGAAAAACTGTTTTTT.

This clone was seen once. DNA of the CDR3: TGTGCCAGCAGTGAGGACAGCTCTGGAAACACCATATATTTT. It translates to CASSEDSSGNTIYF. The chain recombines TRBV21-1 with TRBJ1-3; TRBD1 reflects the table's D call only, with no check against the DNA. TRBV21-1 is labeled a pseudogene. The CDR3 has 14 amino acids.

The genes are TRBV24-1 and TRBJ2-1; TRBD1 agrees at 12 bases. The V segment lost 4 bases and the J segment 4 bases; nucleotides outside the gene matches: 4. Germline V lookup: CDR1 KGHDR, CDR2 SFDVKD. This CDR3 is built from 16 residues. The CDR3 reads CATSDPGQGAYNEQFF. The CDR3 DNA reads TGTGCCACCAGTGACCCGGGACAGGGGGCGTACAATGAGCAGTTCTTC.

V gene TRBV6-5 combines with J gene TRBJ1-4; 7 bases agree with TRBD1. The CDR3 loop spans 15 amino acids. Germline CDR1 is MNHEY and CDR2 is SVGAGI. Trimming removed 6 bases from V and 8 bases from J; junction bases left unmatched: 12. CDR3 sequence (DNA): TGTGCCAGCAGATCAACAGGGGACCCATGGGAAAAACTGTTTTTT. This codes for CASRSTGDPWEKLFF.

The V and J genes are TRBV11-2 and TRBJ2-7; TRBD2 might be the D (6 bases). The V end lost 3 bases, the J end lost 3 bases, and 18 bases lay between the germline ends. This CDR3 region has 16 residues. CDR1 is SGHAT, CDR2 FQNNGV, per germline. The DNA for the CDR3 is TGTGCCAGCAGCTTCAAGTTGGTGGGAGGTGACTACGAGCAGTACTTC. This gives the protein CASSFKLVGGDYEQYF.

The DNA for the CDR3 is TGCGCCAGCAGCCCAGGGTCGGGCTACCAGAGCACAGATACGCAGTATTTT. Its translation: CASSPGSGYQSTDTQYF. The rearrangement joins TRBV5-1 to TRBJ2-3; D perhaps matches TRBD1 (5 bases). V gave up 4 bases and J gave up 0 bases, with 18 bases separating them. Germline-derived CDR1 and CDR2 are SGHRS and YFSETQ. The CDR3 extends over 17 amino acids.

V usage is TRBV6-5 and J usage is TRBJ1-1; D might be TRBD1 (5 bases). Between the trimmed V and J ends, which lost 6 bases and 3 bases, there was a span of 17 bases. Germline V gene sequence: CDR1 MNHEY, CDR2 SVGAGI. The CDR3 has 15 residues. CDR3 DNA sequence: TGTGCCAGCAGCTCGACCAGGGCCTGGGACACTGAAGCTTTCTTT. Residues: CASSSTRAWDTEAFF.

The V and J genes are TRBV28 and TRBJ2-7; weak D call: TRBD2 (6 bases). Germline V gene lookup returns CDR1 MDHEN and CDR2 SYDVKM. The V and J ends lost 3 bases and 2 bases respectively, with 20 bases between them. This CDR3 is 17 amino acids long. CDR3 nucleotide sequence: TGTGCCAGCAGTTTTCTGGTCACGGGACTTATGACCTACGAGCAGTACTTC. Its translation: CASSFLVTGLMTYEQYF. Supplemented by reference TRBV28 and TRBJ2-7, the full variable domain reads DVKVTQSSRYLVKRTGEKVFLECVQDMDHENMFWYRQDPGLGLRLIYFSYDVKMKEKGDIPEGYSVSREKKERFSLILESASTNQTSMYLCASSFLVTGLMTYEQYFGPGTRLTVT.

The chain couples TRBV2 to TRBJ1-5; no definite D call. The CDR3 is made up of 15 amino acids. CDR1 and CDR2 (germline): SNHLY, FYNNEI. Trimming cost V 1 base and J 2 bases, with 9 bases left between them. The CDR3 nucleotides read TGTGCCAGCAGTGAAGGAGGGAGGGGCAATCAGCCCCAGCATTTT. It encodes CASSEGGRGNQPQHF.

V and J are TRBV3-1 (or the pseudogene TRBV3-2) and TRBJ2-7; D perhaps matches TRBD1 (6 bases). Germline CDR1 is LGHDT and CDR2 is YNNKEL (reference sequence). Trimming removed 2 bases at V and 5 bases at J, with 10 bases between. This CDR3 has 13 amino acids. This CDR3 reads CASSQRGGDEQYF. CDR3 coding DNA: TGTGCCAGCAGCCAACGAGGGGGTGACGAGCAGTACTTC.

The gene calls are TRBV6-5 and TRBJ1-5; D remains ambiguous. Germline V gene lookup returns CDR1 MNHEY and CDR2 SVGAGI. Trimming took off 4 bases at V and 3 bases at J, with 7 bases between the two ends. The CDR3 loop spans 13 amino acids. As DNA, the CDR3 is TGTGCCAGCAGTTTCCAGATCAATCAGCCCCAGCATTTT. This encodes CASSFQINQPQHF.

The chain carries TRBV7-9 and TRBJ1-1; 7 bases map to TRBD1. This CDR3 is built from 17 residues. From germline, CDR1 is SEHNR and CDR2 FQNEAQ (reference sequence). J gave up 4 bases and V 7 bases, and 18 bases lay outside the gene matches. In DNA, the CDR3 is TGTGCCAGCACTTTCACCACCCCGACAGGGAAGATCACTGAAGCTTTCTTT. This translates into CASTFTTPTGKITEAFF.

The genes are TRBV27 and TRBJ1-1; possible D gene TRBD1, 5 bases. Germline V gene data show CDR1 as MNHEY and CDR2 as SMNVEV (reference sequence). This CDR3 contains 13 residues. Trimming cost V 7 bases and J 4 bases, with 13 bases left between them. CDR3 bases: TGTGCCAGCAATAGTAGGGGTGCCACTGAAGCTTTCTTT. Encoded protein: CASNSRGATEAFF.

A remark on this clone: The same CDR3 arises from other DNA sequences in this sample as well. V gene TRBV5-1 combines with J gene TRBJ2-7, with a tentative D call TRBD2 (5 bases). The CDR3 consists of 12 residues. Trimming took 1 base from V and 5 from J, leaving 7 bases between them. Germline lookup yields CDR1 SGHRS and CDR2 YFSETQ. CDR3 DNA: TGCGCCAGCAGCTTGCCCGGGGACGAGCAGTACTTC. This sequence encodes CASSLPGDEQYF.

The chain carries TRBV3-1 (or the pseudogene TRBV3-2) and TRBJ1-4; perhaps TRBD1 as D (6 bases). CDR1 and CDR2 (germline): LGHDT, YNNKEL (reference sequence). V gave up 4 bases and J gave up 2 bases, with 8 bases separating them. This CDR3 is 14 amino acids long. CDR3 sequence: CASSLQGTNEKLFF. CDR3 in DNA: TGTGCCAGCAGCCTCCAGGGGACTAATGAAAAACTGTTTTTT.

The chain recombines TRBV7-2 with TRBJ2-7, with a weak D call TRBD2 (6 bases). Germline CDR1 SGHTA, CDR2 FQGNSA. The germline V and J ends were trimmed by 1 base and 0 bases, with 10 bases remaining between them. CDR3 length equals 15 residues. DNA for the CDR3: TGTGCCAGCAGCTTAGGCGGGGCACTCTCCTACGAGCAGTACTTC. The encoded protein is CASSLGGALSYEQYF.

The rearrangement uses TRBV5-4 and TRBJ1-1; tentative D call: TRBD1 (6 bases). This CDR3 region has 15 residues. CDR1 SGHNT and CDR2 YYREEE come from the germline V gene (reference sequence). The V end was cut by 4 bases, the J end by 1 base, with 14 bases between. The CDR3 region has the DNA TGTGCCAGCAGCACAGGGACGGGGAAGAACACTGAAGCTTTCTTT. This gives the protein CASSTGTGKNTEAFF.